What follows are 21 T cell receptor beta chains derived from one specimen sequenced in a study of OX40 agonist ivuxolimab in advanced cancers. The repertoire was sequenced with immunoSEQ multiplex PCR; TCRdb's copy has only in-frame clones and lacks some. The table records more than 35,000 clones, 80% of them present only once. The sample consisted of CD4+ or CD8+ T cells sorted from blood, taken in a trial of the OX40 agonist ivuxolimab. The receptor set was obtained from an adult with an advanced solid tumor such as melanoma, head and neck, liver or kidney cancer.

The chain combines TRBV7-9 with TRBJ2-6, with unresolved D. Germline V CDR1 and CDR2: SEHNR, FQNEAQ (reference sequence). Trimming shortened V by 1 base and J by 3 bases, and 7 bases separated the two germline ends. This CDR3 comprises 15 residues. The CDR3 bases are TGTGCCAGCAGCTTAGGGGTTCTTGGGGCCAACGTCCTGACTTTC. Protein product: CASSLGVLGANVLTF.

The CDR3 DNA reads TGTGCCAGCAGCTTCCAGGGGGCGCAGGGCTACACCTTC. Translated: CASSFQGAQGYTF. J is TRBJ1-2 and V is TRBV5-4; 8 nucleotides agree with TRBD1. The CDR3 runs 13 residues. Trimming took 2 bases from V and 8 from J; bases not matched to a gene: 5. Germline lookup yields CDR1 SGHNT and CDR2 YYREEE (reference sequence).

V and J are TRBV4-1 and TRBJ2-1, with 11 bases fitting TRBD2. Germline V gene lookup returns CDR1 MGHRA and CDR2 YSYEKL. The CDR3 extends over 16 amino acids. J gave up 6 bases and V 0 bases, and 4 bases lay outside the gene matches. The chain's CDR3 is CASSQDYLAGGNEQFF. In DNA form, the CDR3 reads TGCGCCAGCAGCCAAGATTATCTAGCGGGAGGCAATGAGCAGTTCTTC.

V gene TRBV4-1 combines with J gene TRBJ2-3; the D is unclear. This CDR3 is built from 16 residues. Germline V lookup: CDR1 MGHRA, CDR2 YSYEKL. V lost 2 bases and J lost 3, with 15 bases in between. The CDR3 DNA follows: TGCGCCAGCAGCCAACAGTTACTTGGGCTTACAGATACGCAGTATTTT. It encodes CASSQQLLGLTDTQYF.

This sequence joins TRBV5-6 and TRBJ2-5; D is ambiguous. This CDR3 region has 14 residues. V was cut by 6 bases and J by 4 bases, with 16 bases left in between. Germline CDR1 SGHDT, CDR2 YYEEEE. CDR3 region: CASTLTLVGETQYF. In nucleotides, the CDR3 is TGTGCCAGCACCCTAACCCTAGTTGGAGAGACCCAGTACTTC.

The gene calls are TRBV2 and TRBJ1-5, with D uncertain. V was pared by 1 base and J by 2 bases, with 12 bases between. CDR3 size: 16 residues. Germline assignment: CDR1 SNHLY and CDR2 FYNNEI. The CDR3 loop reads CASSEERVLGNQPQHF. The CDR3 bases are TGTGCCAGCAGTGAAGAGCGAGTCCTAGGCAATCAGCCCCAGCATTTT.

The rearrangement links TRBV27 to TRBJ2-5; D gene unclear. The CDR3 consists of 14 residues. The germline gives CDR1 MNHEY, CDR2 SMNVEV (reference sequence). Trimming stripped 2 bases from V and 3 bases from J, with 10 bases between. CDR3 sequence: CASSLIGPEETQYF. In nucleotides, the CDR3 is TGTGCCAGCAGTTTAATAGGGCCAGAAGAGACCCAGTACTTC.

This rearrangement joins TRBV2 to TRBJ1-4; perhaps TRBD1 as D (5 bases). With 4 bases removed from V and 0 bases from J, the gap between germline ends came to 12 bases. This CDR3 comprises 16 residues. Per the germline V gene, CDR1 is SNHLY and CDR2 is FYNNEI. This chain's CDR3 is CASSVPLGATNEKLFF. In DNA form, the CDR3 reads TGTGCCAGCAGTGTTCCTTTGGGGGCAACTAATGAAAAACTGTTTTTT.

This clone was counted once. The rearrangement uses TRBV5-5 and TRBJ2-7; 10 bases agree with TRBD1. This CDR3 has 14 residues. Germline CDR1 SGHKS, CDR2 YYEKEE (reference sequence). V shed 3 bases and J 1 base; nucleotides not matched to a gene: 1. The CDR3 DNA reads as TGTGCCAGCAGCTGGGGACAGGGGTCCTACGAGCAGTACTTC. Translated, it gives CASSWGQGSYEQYF.

Comment on this clone: This sample includes further DNA sequences coding for the same CDR3. As DNA, the CDR3 is TGTGCCTGGAGTGGAGGGGGGGGGACCTACTTC. Protein sequence: CAWSGGGGTYF. The rearrangement joins TRBV30 to TRBJ2-4; the D gene is possibly TRBD2 (7 bases). V was shortened by 1 base and J by 16 bases, with 14 bases between the two germline ends. The CDR3 is made up of 11 amino acids. In germline, CDR1 is GTSNPN, CDR2 SVGIG (reference sequence).

CDR3 sequence (DNA): TGCGCCAGCAGCCGGGGGGTTTATGGCTACACCTTC. Amino acids: CASSRGVYGYTF. This chain uses TRBV4-3 with TRBJ1-2; D is perhaps TRBD1 (5 bases). The V and J ends lost 4 bases and 5 bases respectively, with 8 bases between them. Germline V gene lookup returns CDR1 LGHNA and CDR2 YSLEER. The CDR3 sequence is 12 residues long.

This clone was picked up one time. The J gene is TRBJ1-2, the V gene TRBV9, with TRBD1 as a possible D gene (6 bases). Trimming removed 0 bases at V and 5 bases at J, with 17 bases between. Looked up from germline, CDR1 is SGDLS and CDR2 is YYNGEE. The CDR3 extends over 16 amino acids. Here the CDR3 reads CASSVEWGAPRYGYTF. CDR3 sequence (DNA): TGTGCCAGCAGCGTAGAGTGGGGGGCCCCGAGGTATGGCTACACCTTC.

The genes are TRBV7-9 and TRBJ2-7; no definite D call. The CDR3 extends over 13 amino acids. CDR1 SEHNR and CDR2 FQNEAQ come from the germline V gene (reference sequence). Trimming shortened V by 1 base and J by 4 bases, and 8 bases separated the two germline ends. The CDR3 reads CASSLGPNYEQYF. The CDR3 DNA follows: TGTGCCAGCAGCTTAGGACCCAATTACGAGCAGTACTTC.

This chain joins TRBV19 and TRBJ1-1; TRBD1 aligns across 8 bases. CDR1 is LNHDA and CDR2 is SQIVND in the germline V gene (reference sequence). V trimming: 3 bases; J trimming: 2 bases; junction bases outside the gene matches: 5. The CDR3 runs to 15 residues. The CDR3 nucleotides are TGTGCCAGTAGTATCTACGGACAGGGAAACACTGAAGCTTTCTTT. This translates into CASSIYGQGNTEAFF. Looking up the rest from reference TRBV19 and TRBJ1-1 gives the full variable domain: DGGITQSPKYLFRKEGQNVTLSCEQNLNHDAMYWYRQDPGQGLRLIYYSQIVNDFQKGDIAEGYSVSREKKESFPLTVTSAQKNPTAFYLCASSIYGQGNTEAFFGQGTRLTVV.

The chain employs TRBV5-6 and TRBJ2-1, with D perhaps TRBD2 (6 bases). Germline values: CDR1 SGHDT, CDR2 YYEEEE. Trimming cost V 6 bases and J 4 bases, with 14 bases left between them. This CDR3 is built from 14 residues. CDR3 nucleotide sequence: TGTGCCAGCATCCCCTGGGACTCTTACAATGAGCAGTTCTTC. It encodes CASIPWDSYNEQFF.

This clone was counted a single time. The gene calls are TRBV2 and TRBJ1-5, with 8 positions matching TRBD1. The CDR3 is made up of 14 amino acids. Germline CDR1 SNHLY, CDR2 FYNNEI. Trimming took 5 bases from V and 5 from J; bases not matched to a gene: 5. The CDR3 region is CASSPDRGDQPQHF. The CDR3 DNA reads TGTGCCAGCAGTCCCGACAGGGGTGATCAGCCCCAGCATTTT.

CDR3 loop: CSAGEAYGYTF. CDR3 DNA: TGCAGTGCTGGGGAGGCCTATGGCTACACCTTC. V gene TRBV20-1 combines with J gene TRBJ1-2, with D unclear. The CDR3 consists of 11 residues. V was cut by 5 bases and J by 4 bases, with 8 bases left in between. Germline CDR1 reads DFQATT; CDR2 reads SNEGSKA (reference sequence).

CDR3 nucleotides: TGTGCCAGCAGTTGGGGGCAGGGGGATGGTGGAAACACCATATATTTT. This gives the protein CASSWGQGDGGNTIYF. The V call is TRBV6-5, the J call TRBJ1-3, with 7 nucleotides matching TRBD1. Germline CDR1 MNHEY, CDR2 SVGAGI. CDR3 length equals 16 residues. The junction had 9 bases not matched to a gene; V was cut back by 4 bases and J by 3 bases.

This sequence joins TRBV6-5 and TRBJ1-1; D is uncertain. The ends were cut back, 1 base at V and 0 bases at J, with 9 bases in the middle. CDR3 length: 15 amino acids. The germline gives CDR1 MNHEY, CDR2 SVGAGI. The CDR3 loop is CASSYYANMNTEAFF. CDR3 sequence (DNA): TGTGCCAGCAGTTACTACGCGAATATGAACACTGAAGCTTTCTTT.

The chain is built from TRBV29-1 and TRBJ2-1; D call uncertain. V was shortened by 6 bases and J by 0 bases, with 12 bases between the two germline ends. The CDR3 extends over 14 amino acids. Looked up from germline, CDR1 is SQVTM and CDR2 is ANQGSEA. For the CDR3, the DNA is TGCAGCGTGGGCTCGGAAAGCTCCTACAATGAGCAGTTCTTC. Its translation: CSVGSESSYNEQFF.

The chain combines TRBV5-1 with TRBJ2-2; 10 bases match TRBD1. The germline V gene has CDR1 SGHRS and CDR2 YFSETQ. The CDR3 runs 14 residues. Germline trimming cut 3 bases from V and 7 bases from J; bases unmatched to any gene: 3. The CDR3, as DNA: TGCGCCAGCAGCTGGGACAGGGGCGGCGGGGAGCTGTTTTTT. Protein product: CASSWDRGGGELFF.